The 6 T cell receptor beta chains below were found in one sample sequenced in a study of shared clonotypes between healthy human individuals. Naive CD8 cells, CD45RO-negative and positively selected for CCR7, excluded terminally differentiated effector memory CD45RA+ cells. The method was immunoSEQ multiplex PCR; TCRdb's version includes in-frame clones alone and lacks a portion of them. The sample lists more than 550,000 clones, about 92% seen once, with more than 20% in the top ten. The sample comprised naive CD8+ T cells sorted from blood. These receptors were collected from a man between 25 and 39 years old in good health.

CDR3 coding DNA: TGCGCCAGCAGCTTAAACAGGGAGAACACTGAAGCTTTCTTT. It specifies CASSLNRENTEAFF. The genes are TRBV5-1 and TRBJ1-1; D perhaps matches TRBD1 (6 bases). Germline V gene sequence: CDR1 SGHRS, CDR2 YFSETQ. The CDR3 extends over 14 amino acids. V lost 2 bases and J lost 1, with 9 bases in between.

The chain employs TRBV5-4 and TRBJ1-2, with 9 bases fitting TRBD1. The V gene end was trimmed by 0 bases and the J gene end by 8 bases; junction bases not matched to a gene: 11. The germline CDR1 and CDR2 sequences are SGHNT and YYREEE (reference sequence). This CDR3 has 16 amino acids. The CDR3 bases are TGTGCCAGCAGCTTGGCCCCGGGACAGGGTATAGGCGGCTACACCTTC. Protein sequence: CASSLAPGQGIGGYTF.

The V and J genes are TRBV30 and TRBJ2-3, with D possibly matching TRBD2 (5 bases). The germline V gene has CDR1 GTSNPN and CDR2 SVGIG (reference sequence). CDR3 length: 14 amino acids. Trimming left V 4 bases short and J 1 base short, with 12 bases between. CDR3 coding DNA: TGTGCCTGGACCATAGCGACTCGCACAGATACGCAGTATTTT. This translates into CAWTIATRTDTQYF.

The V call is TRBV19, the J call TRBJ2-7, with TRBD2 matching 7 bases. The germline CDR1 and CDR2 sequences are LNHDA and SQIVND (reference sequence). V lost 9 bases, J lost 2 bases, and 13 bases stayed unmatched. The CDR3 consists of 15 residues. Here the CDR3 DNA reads TGTGCCAGCGCCGTCGGCGGGGGATTAACCTACGAGCAGTACTTC. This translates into CASAVGGGLTYEQYF.

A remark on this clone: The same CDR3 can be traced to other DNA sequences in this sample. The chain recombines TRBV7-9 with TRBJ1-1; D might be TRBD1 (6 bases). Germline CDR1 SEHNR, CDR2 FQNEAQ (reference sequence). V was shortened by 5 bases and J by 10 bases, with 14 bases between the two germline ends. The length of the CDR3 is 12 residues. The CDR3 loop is CASSLGGASAFF. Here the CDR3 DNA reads TGTGCCAGCAGCCTAGGGGGGGCCTCAGCTTTCTTT.

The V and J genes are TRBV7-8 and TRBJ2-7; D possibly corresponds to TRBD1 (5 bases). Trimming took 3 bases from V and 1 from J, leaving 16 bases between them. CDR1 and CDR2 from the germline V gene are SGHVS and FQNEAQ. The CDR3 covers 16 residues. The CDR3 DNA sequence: TGTGCCAGCAGCTTTGAGACAGATGTTGGGTCCTACGAGCAGTACTTC. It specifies CASSFETDVGSYEQYF.